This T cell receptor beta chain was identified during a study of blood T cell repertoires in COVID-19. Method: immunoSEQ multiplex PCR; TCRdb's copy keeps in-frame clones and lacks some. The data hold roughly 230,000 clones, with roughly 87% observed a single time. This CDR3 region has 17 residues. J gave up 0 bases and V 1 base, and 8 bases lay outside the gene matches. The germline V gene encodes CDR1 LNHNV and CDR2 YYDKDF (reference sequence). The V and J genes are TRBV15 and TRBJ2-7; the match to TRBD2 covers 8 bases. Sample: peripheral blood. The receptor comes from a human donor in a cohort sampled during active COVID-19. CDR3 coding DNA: TGTGCCACCAGCAGAGGCGGGGGGACGGTCGGCTCCTACGAGCAGTACTTC. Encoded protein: CATSRGGGTVGSYEQYF.